This TCR beta chain was identified in a study of T cells in Graves' hyperthyroidism and ophthalmopathy. Patients showing uncontrolled infection, other autoimmune disease, pregnancy or lactation were ineligible. This clonotype came up a few times. The CDR3 regions of TCR beta were amplified from RNA transcripts. The HTBI primer set served for first-round RT-PCR of the TCR CDR3. TCRdb processed the multiplex PCR reads anew with MiXCR; each CDR3 protein has one entry. The profile shows hundreds of thousands of distinct CDR3 sequences, approximately 14% of them singletons. The ends were cut back, 5 bases at V and 6 bases at J, with 12 bases in the middle. CDR1 and CDR2 (germline): SGHRS, YFSETQ. The CDR3 sequence is 13 residues long.

The genes are TRBV5-1 and TRBJ2-1, with D possibly being TRBD1 (6 bases). The TCR comes from a woman aged 50 to 60 with Graves' ophthalmopathy. Sequences were obtained from blood. The CDR3 sequence: CASRNRVANEQFF. The CDR3 region has the DNA TGCGCCAGCAGGAACAGGGTAGCCAATGAGCAGTTCTTC.